A selection of T cell receptor beta chains follows, all from one sample in a study of blood T cell repertoires in COVID-19. Data came from immunoSEQ multiplex PCR; TCRdb stores just in-frame clones and leaves some out. The table shows under 200,000 clones, with approximately 91% occurring only once. The sample taken for sequencing was peripheral blood. These receptors originate from a man aged 18 to 29 with acute or convalescent COVID-19. Each CDR3 is given with its conserved first and last residue. Fields, in order: D gene, J gene, V gene, clone size, CDR3 protein. A D gene is named only where the DNA matches it firmly. Clone size is not always given. Where it is, it says once, few, many or a class for expanded clones.

d_gene: TRBD1
j_gene: TRBJ1-2
v_gene: TRBV29-1
abundance: .
CDR3aa: CSATTGTYGYTF

d_gene: TRBD2
j_gene: TRBJ2-3
v_gene: TRBV19
abundance: .
CDR3aa: CASREGLAGGQNTQYF

d_gene: .
j_gene: TRBJ1-5
v_gene: TRBV7-9
abundance: .
CDR3aa: CASSLGSGDQPQHF

d_gene: .
j_gene: TRBJ2-3
v_gene: TRBV30
abundance: .
CDR3aa: CAWSVLQGRTDTQYF

d_gene: .
j_gene: TRBJ1-1
v_gene: TRBV10-2
abundance: .
CDR3aa: CASSESWEGEIAFF

d_gene: TRBD1
j_gene: TRBJ2-7
v_gene: TRBV15
abundance: .
CDR3aa: CATSEGASSYEQYF

d_gene: TRBD1
j_gene: TRBJ1-4
v_gene: TRBV7-8
abundance: once
CDR3aa: CASSLIRTGGNEKLFF

d_gene: TRBD2
j_gene: TRBJ2-3
v_gene: TRBV9
abundance: once
CDR3aa: CASRVTSATDTQYF

d_gene: TRBD2
j_gene: TRBJ2-2
v_gene: TRBV12-5
abundance: .
CDR3aa: CASGLGASGFFGTGELFF

d_gene: TRBD1
j_gene: TRBJ1-1
v_gene: TRBV5-1
abundance: .
CDR3aa: CASSLAGQGNTEAFF

d_gene: TRBD1
j_gene: TRBJ1-6
v_gene: TRBV6-5
abundance: .
CDR3aa: CASSRDSPNSPLHF

d_gene: .
j_gene: TRBJ2-1
v_gene: TRBV6-6
abundance: .
CDR3aa: CASSYGTASYNEQFF

d_gene: .
j_gene: TRBJ2-7
v_gene: TRBV14
abundance: once
CDR3aa: CASSQGKKESSYEQYF

d_gene: .
j_gene: TRBJ2-7
v_gene: TRBV15
abundance: .
CDR3aa: CATTQDGTREF

d_gene: TRBD1
j_gene: TRBJ1-5
v_gene: TRBV6-6
abundance: .
CDR3aa: CASSRQGAVGNQPQHF

d_gene: .
j_gene: TRBJ2-6
v_gene: TRBV5-4
abundance: .
CDR3aa: CASSLGSGVFTGANVLTF

d_gene: TRBD2
j_gene: TRBJ2-1
v_gene: TRBV4-1
abundance: .
CDR3aa: CASSQPGTGGWQFF

d_gene: TRBD1
j_gene: TRBJ2-7
v_gene: TRBV5-4
abundance: once
CDR3aa: CASSPGTGTYEQYF

d_gene: .
j_gene: TRBJ2-7
v_gene: TRBV12-2
abundance: .
CDR3aa: CASRFLAGLFSYEQYF

d_gene: .
j_gene: TRBJ2-7
v_gene: TRBV11-2
abundance: .
CDR3aa: CASRVIGGYEQYF

d_gene: .
j_gene: TRBJ1-2
v_gene: TRBV27
abundance: .
CDR3aa: CASSFTGDPNYGYTF

d_gene: TRBD1
j_gene: TRBJ1-4
v_gene: TRBV2
abundance: .
CDR3aa: CASDRDREEKLFF

d_gene: TRBD1
j_gene: TRBJ1-2
v_gene: TRBV19
abundance: .
CDR3aa: CASSRATGNGYTF

d_gene: .
j_gene: TRBJ2-7
v_gene: TRBV4-1
abundance: .
CDR3aa: CASSPQTGRSDEQYF